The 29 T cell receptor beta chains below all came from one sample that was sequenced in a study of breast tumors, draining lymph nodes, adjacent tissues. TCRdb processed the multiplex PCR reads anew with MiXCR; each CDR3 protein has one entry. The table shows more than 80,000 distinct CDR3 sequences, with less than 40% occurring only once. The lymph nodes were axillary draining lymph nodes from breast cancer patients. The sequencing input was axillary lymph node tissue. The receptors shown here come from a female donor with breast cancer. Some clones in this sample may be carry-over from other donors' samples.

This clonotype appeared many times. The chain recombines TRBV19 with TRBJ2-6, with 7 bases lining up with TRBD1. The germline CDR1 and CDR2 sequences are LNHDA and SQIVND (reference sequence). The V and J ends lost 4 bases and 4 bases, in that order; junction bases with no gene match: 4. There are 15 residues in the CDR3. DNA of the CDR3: TGTGCCAGTAGTAAGGGGGCCGCGGGGGCCAACGTCCTGACTTTC. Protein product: CASSKGAAGANVLTF.

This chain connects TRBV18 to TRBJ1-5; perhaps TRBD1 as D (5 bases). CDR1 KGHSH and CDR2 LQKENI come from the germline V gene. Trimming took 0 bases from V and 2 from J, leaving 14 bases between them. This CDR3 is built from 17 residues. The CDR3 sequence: CASSPPVGGYGNQPQHF. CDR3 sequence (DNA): TGTGCCAGCTCACCACCGGTGGGGGGATATGGCAATCAGCCCCAGCATTTT.

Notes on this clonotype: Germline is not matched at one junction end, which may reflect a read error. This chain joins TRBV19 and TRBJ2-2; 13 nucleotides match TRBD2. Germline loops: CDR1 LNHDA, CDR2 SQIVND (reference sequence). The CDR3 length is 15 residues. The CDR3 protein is CASTLAGGLTGELLF. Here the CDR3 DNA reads TGTGCCAGTACACTAGCGGGAGGGCTCACCGGGGAGTTGCTTTTT. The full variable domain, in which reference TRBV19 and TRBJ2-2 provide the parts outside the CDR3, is DGGITQSPKYLFRKEGQNVTLSCEQNLNHDAMYWYRQDPGQGLRLIYYSQIVNDFQKGDIAEGYSVSREKKESFPLTVTSAQKNPTAFYLCASTLAGGLTGELLFGEGSRLTVL.

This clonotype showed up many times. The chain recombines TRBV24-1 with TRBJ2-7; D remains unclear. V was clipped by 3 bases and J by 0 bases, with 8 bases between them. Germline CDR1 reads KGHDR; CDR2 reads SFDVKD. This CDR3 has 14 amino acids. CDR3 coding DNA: TGTGCCACCAGTGATAGGGCAGACTCCTACGAGCAGTACTTC. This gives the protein CATSDRADSYEQYF.

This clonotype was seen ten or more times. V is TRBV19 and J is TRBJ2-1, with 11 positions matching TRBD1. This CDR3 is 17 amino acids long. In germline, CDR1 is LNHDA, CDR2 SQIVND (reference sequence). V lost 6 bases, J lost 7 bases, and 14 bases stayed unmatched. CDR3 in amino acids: CASSPREGDRGWNEQFF. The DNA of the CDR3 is TGTGCCAGTAGCCCTCGGGAAGGGGACAGGGGGTGGAATGAGCAGTTCTTC. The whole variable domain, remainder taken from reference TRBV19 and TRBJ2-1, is DGGITQSPKYLFRKEGQNVTLSCEQNLNHDAMYWYRQDPGQGLRLIYYSQIVNDFQKGDIAEGYSVSREKKESFPLTVTSAQKNPTAFYLCASSPREGDRGWNEQFFGPGTRLTVL.

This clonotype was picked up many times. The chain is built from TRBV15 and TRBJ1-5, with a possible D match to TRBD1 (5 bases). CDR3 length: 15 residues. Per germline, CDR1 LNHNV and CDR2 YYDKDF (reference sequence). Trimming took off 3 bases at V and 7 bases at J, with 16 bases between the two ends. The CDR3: CATSSASGLQQPQHF. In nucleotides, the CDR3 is TGTGCCACCAGCAGCGCCTCGGGACTTCAACAGCCCCAGCATTTT.

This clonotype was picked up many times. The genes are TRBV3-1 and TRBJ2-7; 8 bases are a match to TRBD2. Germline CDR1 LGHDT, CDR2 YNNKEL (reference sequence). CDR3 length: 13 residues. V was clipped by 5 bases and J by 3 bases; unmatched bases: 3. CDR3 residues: CASSNLAGYEQYF. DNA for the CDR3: TGTGCCAGCAGCAACCTAGCGGGCTACGAGCAGTACTTC.

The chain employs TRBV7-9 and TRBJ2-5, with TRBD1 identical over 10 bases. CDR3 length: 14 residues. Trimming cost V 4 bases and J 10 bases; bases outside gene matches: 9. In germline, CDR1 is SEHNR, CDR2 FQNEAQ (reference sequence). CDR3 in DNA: TGTGCCAGCAGCTGGGGGGACAGGGGAACCAGCCAGTACTTC. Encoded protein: CASSWGDRGTSQYF.

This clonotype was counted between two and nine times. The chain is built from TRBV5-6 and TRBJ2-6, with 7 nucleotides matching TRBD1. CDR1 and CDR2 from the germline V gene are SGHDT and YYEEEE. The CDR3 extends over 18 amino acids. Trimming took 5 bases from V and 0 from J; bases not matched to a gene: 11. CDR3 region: CASSPGRQGHSGANVLTF. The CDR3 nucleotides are TGTGCCAGCAGTCCAGGCCGACAGGGCCACTCTGGGGCCAACGTCCTGACTTTC.

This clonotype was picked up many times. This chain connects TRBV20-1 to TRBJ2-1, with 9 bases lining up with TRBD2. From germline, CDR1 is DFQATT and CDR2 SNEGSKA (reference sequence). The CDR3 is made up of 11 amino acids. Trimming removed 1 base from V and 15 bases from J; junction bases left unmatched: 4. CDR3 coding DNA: TGCAGTGCTAGAGTGGGGACTAGCCGGTTCTTC. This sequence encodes CSARVGTSRFF.

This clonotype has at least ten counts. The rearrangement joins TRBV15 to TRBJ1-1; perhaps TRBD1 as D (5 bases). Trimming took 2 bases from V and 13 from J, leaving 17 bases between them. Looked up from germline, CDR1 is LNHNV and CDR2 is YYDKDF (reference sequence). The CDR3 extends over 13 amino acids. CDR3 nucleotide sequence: TGTGCCACCAGCAGATCCTACGGGACTCCCTATTTCTTT. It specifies CATSRSYGTPYFF.

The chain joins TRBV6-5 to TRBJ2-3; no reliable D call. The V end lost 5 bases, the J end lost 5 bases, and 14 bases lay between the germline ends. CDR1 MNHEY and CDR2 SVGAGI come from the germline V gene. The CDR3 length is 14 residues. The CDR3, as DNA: TGTGCCAGCAGTCACCCGAACTCGGGAGATACGCAGTATTTT. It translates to CASSHPNSGDTQYF.

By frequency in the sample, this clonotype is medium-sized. CDR3 nucleotide sequence: TGCAGTGCTACCTCTTTGACAGGGGGCTCTGGAAACACCATATATTTT. Its protein product is CSATSLTGGSGNTIYF. V is TRBV20-1 and J is TRBJ1-3; 9 bases agree with TRBD1. The V gene end was trimmed by 4 bases and the J gene end by 0 bases; junction bases not matched to a gene: 7. The CDR3 has 16 residues. CDR1 is DFQATT, CDR2 SNEGSKA, per germline (reference sequence).

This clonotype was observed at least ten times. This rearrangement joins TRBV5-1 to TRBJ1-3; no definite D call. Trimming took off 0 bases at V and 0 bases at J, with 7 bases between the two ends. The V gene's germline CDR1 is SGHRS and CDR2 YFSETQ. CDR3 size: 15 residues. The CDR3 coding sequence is TGCGCCAGCAGCTTGGGGCAGCACTCTGGAAACACCATATATTTT. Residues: CASSLGQHSGNTIYF.

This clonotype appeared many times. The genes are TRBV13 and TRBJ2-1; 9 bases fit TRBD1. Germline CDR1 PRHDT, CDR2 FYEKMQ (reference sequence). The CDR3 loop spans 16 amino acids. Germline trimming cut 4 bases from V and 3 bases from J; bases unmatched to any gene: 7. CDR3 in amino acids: CASSYAGTGSYNEQFF. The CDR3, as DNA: TGTGCCAGCAGCTATGCCGGGACAGGGAGCTACAATGAGCAGTTCTTC.

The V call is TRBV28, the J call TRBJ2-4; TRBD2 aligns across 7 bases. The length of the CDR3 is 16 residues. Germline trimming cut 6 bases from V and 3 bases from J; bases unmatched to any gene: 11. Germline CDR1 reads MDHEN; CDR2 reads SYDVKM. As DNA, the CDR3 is TGTGCCAGCAGGTTACCGGCGGGAGTGGACAAAAACATTCAGTACTTC. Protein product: CASRLPAGVDKNIQYF.

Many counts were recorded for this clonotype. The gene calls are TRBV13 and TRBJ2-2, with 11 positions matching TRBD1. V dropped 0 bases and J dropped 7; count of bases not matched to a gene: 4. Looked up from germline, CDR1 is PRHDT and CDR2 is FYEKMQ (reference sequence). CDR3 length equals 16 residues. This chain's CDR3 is CASSLGGQGAHGELFF. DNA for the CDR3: TGTGCCAGCAGCTTAGGAGGACAGGGGGCGCACGGGGAGCTGTTTTTT.

DNA for the CDR3: TGTGCCAGCAGTCCCCCTTTTAGGACAGGGGGCGCCGGGAACACTGAAGCTTTCTTT. Protein product: CASSPPFRTGGAGNTEAFF. J is TRBJ1-1 and V is TRBV6-5; 11 bases map to TRBD1. The germline gives CDR1 MNHEY, CDR2 SVGAGI. This CDR3 has 19 amino acids. Losses at the gene ends were 5 bases for V and 1 base for J; bases not matched to a gene: 15.

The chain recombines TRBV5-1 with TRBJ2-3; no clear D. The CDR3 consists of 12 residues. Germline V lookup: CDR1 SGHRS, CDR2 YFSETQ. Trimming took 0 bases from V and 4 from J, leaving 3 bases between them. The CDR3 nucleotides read TGCGCCAGCAGCTTGGTGGCAGATACGCAGTATTTT. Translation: CASSLVADTQYF.

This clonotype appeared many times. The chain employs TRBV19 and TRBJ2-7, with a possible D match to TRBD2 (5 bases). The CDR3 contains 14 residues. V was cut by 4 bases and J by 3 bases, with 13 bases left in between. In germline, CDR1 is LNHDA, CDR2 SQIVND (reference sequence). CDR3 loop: CASSTRRYFYEQYF. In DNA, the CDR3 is TGTGCCAGTAGTACCCGGAGGTATTTCTACGAGCAGTACTTC. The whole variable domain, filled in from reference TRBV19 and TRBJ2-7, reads DGGITQSPKYLFRKEGQNVTLSCEQNLNHDAMYWYRQDPGQGLRLIYYSQIVNDFQKGDIAEGYSVSREKKESFPLTVTSAQKNPTAFYLCASSTRRYFYEQYFGPGTRLTVT.

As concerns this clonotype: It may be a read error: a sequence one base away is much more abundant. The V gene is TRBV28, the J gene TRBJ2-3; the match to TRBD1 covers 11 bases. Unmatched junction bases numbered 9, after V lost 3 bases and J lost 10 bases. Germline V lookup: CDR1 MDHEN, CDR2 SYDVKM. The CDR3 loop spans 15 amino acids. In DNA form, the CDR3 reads TGTGCCAGCAGTTTGGGTGGACAGGGGGCTGATGCGCAGTATTTT. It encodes CASSLGGQGADAQYF.

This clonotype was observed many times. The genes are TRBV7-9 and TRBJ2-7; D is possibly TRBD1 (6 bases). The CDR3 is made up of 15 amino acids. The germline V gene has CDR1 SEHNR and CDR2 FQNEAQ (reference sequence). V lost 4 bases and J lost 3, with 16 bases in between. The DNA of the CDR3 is TGTGCCAGCAGCTCCTACAGGGATTTTAACTACGAGCAGTACTTC. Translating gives CASSSYRDFNYEQYF.

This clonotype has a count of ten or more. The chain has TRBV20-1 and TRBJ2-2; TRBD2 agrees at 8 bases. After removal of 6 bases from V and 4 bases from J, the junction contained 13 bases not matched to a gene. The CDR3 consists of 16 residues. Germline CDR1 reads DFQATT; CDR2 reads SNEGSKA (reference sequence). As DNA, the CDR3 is TGCAGTGCGGCGGGGGGCGGCTCCTACTCCACCGGGGAGCTGTTTTTT. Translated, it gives CSAAGGGSYSTGELFF.

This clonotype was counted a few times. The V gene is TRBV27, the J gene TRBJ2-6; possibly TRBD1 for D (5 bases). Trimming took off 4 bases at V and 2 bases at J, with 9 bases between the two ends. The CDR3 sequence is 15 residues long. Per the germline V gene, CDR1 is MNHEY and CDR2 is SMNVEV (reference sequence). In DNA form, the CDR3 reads TGTGCCAGCAGTTCGACAGTGCCTGGGGCCAACGTCCTGACTTTC. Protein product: CASSSTVPGANVLTF.

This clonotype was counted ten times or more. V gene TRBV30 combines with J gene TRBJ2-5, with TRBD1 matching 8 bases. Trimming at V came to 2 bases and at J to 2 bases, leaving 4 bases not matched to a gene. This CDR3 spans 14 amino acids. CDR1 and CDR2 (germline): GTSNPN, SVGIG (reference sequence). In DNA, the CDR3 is TGTGCCTGGAGTCCCAGGGGGCATCAAGAGACCCAGTACTTC. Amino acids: CAWSPRGHQETQYF.

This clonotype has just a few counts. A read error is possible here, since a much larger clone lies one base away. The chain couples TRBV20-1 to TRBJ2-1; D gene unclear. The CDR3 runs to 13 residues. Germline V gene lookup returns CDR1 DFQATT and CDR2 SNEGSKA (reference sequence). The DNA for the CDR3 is TGCAGTGCTAGAGGTGGGGTTTTCAATGCGCAGTTCTTC. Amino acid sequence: CSARGGVFNAQFF.

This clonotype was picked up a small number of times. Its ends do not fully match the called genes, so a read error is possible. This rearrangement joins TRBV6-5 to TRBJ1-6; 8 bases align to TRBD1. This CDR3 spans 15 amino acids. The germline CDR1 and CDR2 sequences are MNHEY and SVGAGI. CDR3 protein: CASSPGGSLNSPLHF. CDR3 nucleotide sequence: TGTGCCAGCAGTCCAGGGGGCTCACTCAATTCGCCCCTCCACTTT.

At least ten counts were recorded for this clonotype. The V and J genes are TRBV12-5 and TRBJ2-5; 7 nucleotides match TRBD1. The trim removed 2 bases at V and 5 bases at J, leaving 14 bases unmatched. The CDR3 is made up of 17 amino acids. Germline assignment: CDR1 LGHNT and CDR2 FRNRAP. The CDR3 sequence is CASGLRFGTGATETQYF. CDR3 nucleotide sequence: TGTGCTAGTGGTTTGAGGTTTGGTACAGGGGCTACGGAGACCCAGTACTTC.

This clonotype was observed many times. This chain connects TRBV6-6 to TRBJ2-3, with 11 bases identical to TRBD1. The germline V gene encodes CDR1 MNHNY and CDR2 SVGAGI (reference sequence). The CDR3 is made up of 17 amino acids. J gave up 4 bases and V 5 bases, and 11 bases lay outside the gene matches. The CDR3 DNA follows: TGTGCCAGCAGTAAAAACCCCGGACAGGGGGCCGCAGATACGCAGTATTTT. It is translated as CASSKNPGQGAADTQYF.